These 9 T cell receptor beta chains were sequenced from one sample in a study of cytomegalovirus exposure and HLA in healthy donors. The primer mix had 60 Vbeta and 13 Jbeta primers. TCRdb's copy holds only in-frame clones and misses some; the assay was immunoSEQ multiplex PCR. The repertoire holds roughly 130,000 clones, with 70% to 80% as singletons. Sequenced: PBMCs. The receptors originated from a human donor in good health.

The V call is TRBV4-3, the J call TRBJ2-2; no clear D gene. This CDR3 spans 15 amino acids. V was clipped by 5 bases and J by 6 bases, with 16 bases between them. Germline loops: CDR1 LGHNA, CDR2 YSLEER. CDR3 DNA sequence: TGCGCCAGCAGCTCCCCGGCTAGTCGACCCGGGGAGCTGTTTTTT. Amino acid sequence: CASSSPASRPGELFF.

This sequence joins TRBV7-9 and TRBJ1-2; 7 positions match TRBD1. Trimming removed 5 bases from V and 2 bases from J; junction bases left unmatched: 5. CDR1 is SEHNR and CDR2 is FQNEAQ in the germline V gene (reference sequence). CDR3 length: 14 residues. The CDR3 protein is CASSPGTVNYGYTF. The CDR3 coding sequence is TGTGCCAGCAGCCCCGGGACAGTAAACTATGGCTACACCTTC.

CDR3 protein: CASSLVQFPYEQYF. As DNA, the CDR3 is TGTGCCAGCAGCTTAGTACAGTTCCCCTACGAGCAGTACTTC. This chain links TRBV7-9 with TRBJ2-7; D gene uncertain. Trimming cost V 1 base and J 2 bases, with 9 bases left between them. CDR3 length: 14 residues. Per the germline V gene, CDR1 is SEHNR and CDR2 is FQNEAQ (reference sequence).

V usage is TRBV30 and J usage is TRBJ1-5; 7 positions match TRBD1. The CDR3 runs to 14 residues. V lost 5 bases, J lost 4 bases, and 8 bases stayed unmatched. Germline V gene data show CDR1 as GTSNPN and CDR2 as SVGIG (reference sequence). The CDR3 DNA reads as TGTGCCTGGCAGACAGGGACCGAAAATCAGCCCCAGCATTTT. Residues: CAWQTGTENQPQHF.

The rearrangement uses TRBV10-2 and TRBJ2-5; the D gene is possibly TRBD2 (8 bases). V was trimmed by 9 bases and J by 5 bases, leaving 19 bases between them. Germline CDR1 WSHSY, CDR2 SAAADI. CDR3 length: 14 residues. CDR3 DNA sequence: TGCGCCAGTCACAGGGGACTAGTCGTGGAGACCCAGTACTTC. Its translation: CASHRGLVVETQYF.

CDR3 in amino acids: CASSYSRGAFSGANVLTF. DNA of the CDR3: TGTGCCAGCAGCTACTCTCGGGGGGCGTTCTCTGGGGCCAACGTCCTGACTTTC. The rearrangement uses TRBV5-4 and TRBJ2-6, with a tentative D call TRBD2 (7 bases). The ends were cut back, 3 bases at V and 0 bases at J, with 16 bases in the middle. CDR1 and CDR2 from the germline V gene are SGHNT and YYREEE (reference sequence). This CDR3 has 18 amino acids.

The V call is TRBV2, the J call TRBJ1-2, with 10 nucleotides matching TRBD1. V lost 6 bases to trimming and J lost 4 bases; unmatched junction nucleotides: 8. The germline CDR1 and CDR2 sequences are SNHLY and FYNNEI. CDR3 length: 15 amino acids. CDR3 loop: CASRDRGAIPYGYTF. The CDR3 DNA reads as TGTGCCAGCAGGGACAGGGGGGCGATCCCCTATGGCTACACCTTC.

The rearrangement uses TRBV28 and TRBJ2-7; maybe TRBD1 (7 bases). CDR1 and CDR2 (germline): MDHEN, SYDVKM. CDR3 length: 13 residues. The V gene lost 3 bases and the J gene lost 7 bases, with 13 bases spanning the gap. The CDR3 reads CASSFLQGGEQYF. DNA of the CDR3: TGTGCCAGCAGTTTCCTCCAGGGGGGTGAGCAGTACTTC. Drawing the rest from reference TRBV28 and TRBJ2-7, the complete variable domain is DVKVTQSSRYLVKRTGEKVFLECVQDMDHENMFWYRQDPGLGLRLIYFSYDVKMKEKGDIPEGYSVSREKKERFSLILESASTNQTSMYLCASSFLQGGEQYFGPGTRLTVT.

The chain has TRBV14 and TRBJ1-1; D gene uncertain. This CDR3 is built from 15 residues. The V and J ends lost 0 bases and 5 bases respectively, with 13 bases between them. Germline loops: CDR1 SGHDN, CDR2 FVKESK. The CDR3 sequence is CASSQDPPGKTEAFF. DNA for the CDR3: TGTGCCAGCAGCCAAGATCCCCCGGGAAAGACTGAAGCTTTCTTT.